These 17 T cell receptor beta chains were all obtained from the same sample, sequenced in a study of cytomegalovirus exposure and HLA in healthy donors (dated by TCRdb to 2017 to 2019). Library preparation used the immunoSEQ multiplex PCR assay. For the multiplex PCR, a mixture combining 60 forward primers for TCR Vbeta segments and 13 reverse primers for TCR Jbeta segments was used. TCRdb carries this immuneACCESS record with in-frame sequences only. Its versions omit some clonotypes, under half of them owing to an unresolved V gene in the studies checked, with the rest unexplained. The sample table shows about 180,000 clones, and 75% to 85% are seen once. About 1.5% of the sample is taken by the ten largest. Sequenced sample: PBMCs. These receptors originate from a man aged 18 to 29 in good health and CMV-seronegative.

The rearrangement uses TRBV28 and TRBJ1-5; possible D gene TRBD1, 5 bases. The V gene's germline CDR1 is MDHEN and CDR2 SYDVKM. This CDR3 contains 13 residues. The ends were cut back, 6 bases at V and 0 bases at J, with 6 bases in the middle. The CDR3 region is CASRTASNQPQHF. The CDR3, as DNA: TGTGCCAGCAGGACAGCTAGCAATCAGCCCCAGCATTTT.

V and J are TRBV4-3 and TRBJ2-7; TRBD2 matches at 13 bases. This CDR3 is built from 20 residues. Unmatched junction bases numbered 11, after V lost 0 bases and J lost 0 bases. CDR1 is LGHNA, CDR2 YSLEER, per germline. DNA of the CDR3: TGCGCCAGCAGCCAAGACGGGACTAGCGGGATAAAAAGTGGCTCCTACGAGCAGTACTTC. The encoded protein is CASSQDGTSGIKSGSYEQYF.

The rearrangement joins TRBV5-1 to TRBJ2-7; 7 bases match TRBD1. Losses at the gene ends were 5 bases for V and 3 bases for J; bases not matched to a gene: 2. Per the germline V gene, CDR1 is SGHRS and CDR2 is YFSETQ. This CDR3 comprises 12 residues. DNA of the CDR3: TGCGCCAGCAGACAGGGGCACTACGAGCAGTACTTC. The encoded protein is CASRQGHYEQYF.

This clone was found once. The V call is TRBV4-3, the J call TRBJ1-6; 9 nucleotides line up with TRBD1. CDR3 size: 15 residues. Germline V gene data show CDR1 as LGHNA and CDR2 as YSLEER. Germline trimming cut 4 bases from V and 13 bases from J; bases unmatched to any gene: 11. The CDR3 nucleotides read TGCGCCAGCAGCCTTCGGACAGGGGAGTCACATCCCCTCCACTTT. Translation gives CASSLRTGESHPLHF.

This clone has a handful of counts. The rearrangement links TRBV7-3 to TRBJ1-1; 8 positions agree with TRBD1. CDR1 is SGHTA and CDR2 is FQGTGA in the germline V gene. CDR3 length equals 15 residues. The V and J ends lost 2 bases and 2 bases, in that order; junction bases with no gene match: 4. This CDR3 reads CASSLSGGANTEAFF. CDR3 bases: TGTGCCAGCAGCTTATCAGGGGGCGCAAACACTGAAGCTTTCTTT.

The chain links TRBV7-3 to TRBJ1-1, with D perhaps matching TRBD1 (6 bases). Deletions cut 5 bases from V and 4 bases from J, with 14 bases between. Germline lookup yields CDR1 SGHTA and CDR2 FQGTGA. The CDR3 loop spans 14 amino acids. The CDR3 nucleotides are TGTGCCAGCAGCCACGGTGGCAGGGGCACTGAAGCTTTCTTT. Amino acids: CASSHGGRGTEAFF.

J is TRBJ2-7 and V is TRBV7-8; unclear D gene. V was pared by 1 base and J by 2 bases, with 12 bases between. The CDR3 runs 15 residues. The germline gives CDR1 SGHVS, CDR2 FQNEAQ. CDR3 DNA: TGTGCCAGCAGCTTAGTGGGTCCAGGAACCTACGAGCAGTACTTC. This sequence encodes CASSLVGPGTYEQYF.

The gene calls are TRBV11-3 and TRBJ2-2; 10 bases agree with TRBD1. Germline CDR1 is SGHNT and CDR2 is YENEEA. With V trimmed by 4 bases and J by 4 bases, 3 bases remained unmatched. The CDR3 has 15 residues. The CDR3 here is CASSSGQGPTGELFF. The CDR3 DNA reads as TGTGCCAGCAGCTCGGGACAGGGGCCCACCGGGGAGCTGTTTTTT. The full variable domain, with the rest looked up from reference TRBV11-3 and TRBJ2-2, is EAGVVQSPRYKIIEKKQPVAFWCNPISGHNTLYWYLQNLGQGPELLIRYENEEAVDDSQLPKDRFSAERLKGVDSTLKIQPAELGDSAVYLCASSSGQGPTGELFFGEGSRLTVL.

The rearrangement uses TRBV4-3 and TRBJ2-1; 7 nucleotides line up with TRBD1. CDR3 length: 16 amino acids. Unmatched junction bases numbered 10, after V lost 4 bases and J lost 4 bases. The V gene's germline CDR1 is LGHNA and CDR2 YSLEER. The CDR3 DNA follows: TGCGCCAGCAGCCTCTCGACAGGGCGAAGTTACAATGAGCAGTTCTTC. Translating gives CASSLSTGRSYNEQFF.

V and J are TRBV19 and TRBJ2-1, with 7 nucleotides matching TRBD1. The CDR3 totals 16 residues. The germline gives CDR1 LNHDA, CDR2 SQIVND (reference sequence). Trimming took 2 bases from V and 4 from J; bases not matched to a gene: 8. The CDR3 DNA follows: TGTGCCAGTAGTATAATTGGGACAGTGGGATACAATGAGCAGTTCTTC. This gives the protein CASSIIGTVGYNEQFF.

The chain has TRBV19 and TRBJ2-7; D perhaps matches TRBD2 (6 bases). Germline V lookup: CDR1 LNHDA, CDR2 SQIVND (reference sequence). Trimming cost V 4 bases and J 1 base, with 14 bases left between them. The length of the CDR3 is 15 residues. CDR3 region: CASSRGLHNSYEQYF. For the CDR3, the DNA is TGTGCCAGTAGTAGGGGACTTCACAATTCCTACGAGCAGTACTTC.

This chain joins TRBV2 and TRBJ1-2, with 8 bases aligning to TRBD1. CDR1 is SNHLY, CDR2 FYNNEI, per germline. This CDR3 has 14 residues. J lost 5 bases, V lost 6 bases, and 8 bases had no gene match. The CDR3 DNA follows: TGTGCCAGCAGGACAGGACAGGGAAGTTATGGCTACACCTTC. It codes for CASRTGQGSYGYTF.

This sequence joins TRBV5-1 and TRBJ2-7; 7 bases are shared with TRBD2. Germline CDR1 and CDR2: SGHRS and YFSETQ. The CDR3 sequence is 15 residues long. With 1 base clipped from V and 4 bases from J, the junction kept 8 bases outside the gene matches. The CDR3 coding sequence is TGCGCCAGCAGCTTGTCGGGAGGCCCGGGGTACGAGCAGTACTTC. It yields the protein CASSLSGGPGYEQYF.

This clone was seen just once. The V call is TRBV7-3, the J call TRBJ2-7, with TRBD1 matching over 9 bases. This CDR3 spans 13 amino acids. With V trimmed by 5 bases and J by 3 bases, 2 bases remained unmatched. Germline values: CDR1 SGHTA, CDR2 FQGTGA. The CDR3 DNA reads TGTGCCAGCAGCCCGGGACAGGGCTACGAGCAGTACTTC. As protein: CASSPGQGYEQYF.

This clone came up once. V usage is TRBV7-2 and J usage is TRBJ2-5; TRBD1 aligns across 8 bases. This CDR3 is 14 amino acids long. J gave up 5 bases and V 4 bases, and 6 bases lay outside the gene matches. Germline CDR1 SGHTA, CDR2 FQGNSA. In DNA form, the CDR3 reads TGTGCCAGCAGCTCCTCAGGGGGCCACGAGACCCAGTACTTC. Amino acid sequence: CASSSSGGHETQYF.

The CDR3 DNA reads TGTGCCAGCCGCGGGACAGACAACACTGAAGCTTTCTTT. Amino acid sequence: CASRGTDNTEAFF. The J gene is TRBJ1-1, the V gene TRBV6-1; 7 bases line up with TRBD1. Germline trimming cut 8 bases from V and 2 bases from J; bases unmatched to any gene: 5. Germline-derived CDR1 and CDR2 are MNHNS and SASEGT. This CDR3 contains 13 residues.

CDR3 nucleotides: TGTGCCAGCAGCCGACAGGGGGCGGGCACCGGGGAGCTGTTTTTT. This gives the protein CASSRQGAGTGELFF. This sequence joins TRBV9 and TRBJ2-2, with 10 bases matching TRBD1. The CDR3 is made up of 15 amino acids. CDR1 is SGDLS and CDR2 is YYNGEE in the germline V gene. With V trimmed by 4 bases and J by 4 bases, 4 bases remained unmatched.